This T cell receptor (beta chain) was observed in a study of CD8+ T cells in alopecia areata. Once RNA had been extracted, it was reverse transcribed into cDNA to act as the sequencing template. Method: immunoSEQ multiplex PCR; TCRdb's copy keeps in-frame clones and lacks some. The sample yields 50,000 to 70,000 clones, 44% seen once. In this sample, this clone turned up a few times. Its specificity is unknown. The study team obtained lesional scalp punch biopsies and peripheral blood from alopecia areata patients. From PBMCs, CD4+ and CD8+ T cells were sorted. General study points: Sequence data from scalp samples additionally include resident alphabeta T cells of normal skin.

The CDR3 consists of 13 residues. V was trimmed by 3 bases and J by 1 base, leaving 5 bases between them. Germline CDR1 SGHRS, CDR2 YFSETQ. Sequencing was carried out using NKG2D-low CD8+ T cells sorted from blood. The chain is built from TRBV5-1 and TRBJ2-1, with D possibly TRBD2 on 5 matching bases. This clonotype was obtained from a human donor with alopecia areata. CDR3: CASSSGSYNEQFF. DNA of the CDR3: TGCGCCAGCAGCTCGGGGTCCTACAATGAGCAGTTCTTC.